The entry that follows covers one T cell receptor beta chain sequence. A read error may produce the germline difference seen at one junction end. This sample is drawn from a study of blood T cell repertoires in COVID-19. Study at large: T cells, B-cell-depleted T cells, or PBMCs supplied cDNA or gDNA.

This table comes from immunoSEQ multiplex PCR, and its TCRdb copy is limited to in-frame clones, with some not included. The table lists about 290,000 clones, roughly 91% of them singletons. The CDR3 has 12 residues. Germline V gene sequence: CDR1 SGHNT, CDR2 YYREEE (reference sequence). Material: peripheral blood. The chain links TRBV5-4 to TRBJ2-1, with unresolved D. The TCR sequence derives from a woman in her twenties or thirties with COVID-19, enrolled during active disease. The CDR3 nucleotides are TGTGCCAGCACCTTGACGTCGGATGAGCAGTTCTTC. It yields the protein CASTLTSDEQFF.